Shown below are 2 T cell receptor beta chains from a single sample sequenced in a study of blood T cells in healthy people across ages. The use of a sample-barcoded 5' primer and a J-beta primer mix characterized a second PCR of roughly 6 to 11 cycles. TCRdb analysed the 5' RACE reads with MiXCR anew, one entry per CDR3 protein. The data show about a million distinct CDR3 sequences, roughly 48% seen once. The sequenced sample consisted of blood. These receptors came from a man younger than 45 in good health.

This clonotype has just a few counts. The CDR3 DNA reads as TGCAGTGCTGTCCCGGACAGGTCCTACGAGCAGTACTTC. This encodes CSAVPDRSYEQYF. J is TRBJ2-7 and V is TRBV20-1; 7 bases are a match to TRBD1. The CDR3 sequence is 13 residues long. In germline, CDR1 is DFQATT, CDR2 SNEGSKA (reference sequence). J was trimmed by 1 base and V by 5 bases; bases with no gene match: 5.

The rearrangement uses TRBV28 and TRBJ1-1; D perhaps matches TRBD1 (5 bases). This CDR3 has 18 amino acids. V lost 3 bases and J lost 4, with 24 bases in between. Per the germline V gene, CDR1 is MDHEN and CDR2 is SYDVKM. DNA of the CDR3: TGTGCCAGCAGTTTGGCCGCTGGGGCGGGGCCCGCGGGCACTGAAGCTTTCTTT. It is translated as CASSLAAGAGPAGTEAFF.